This section outlines one TCR beta chain sequence together with its context. What it binds is unknown. The ends lost 10 bases at V and 2 bases at J; junction bases unmatched: 6. CDR1 is ENHRY and CDR2 is SYGVKD in the germline V gene. The CDR3 runs to 13 residues. The donors gave bone marrow, and they were healthy. Primers included in the PCR were 60 Vbeta and 13 Jbeta primers. Assay: immunoSEQ multiplex PCR; the TCRdb copy retains only in-frame clones and omits some. The repertoire includes roughly 63,000 clones, about 72% of them detected once, and more than 20% sits in the top ten. This specimen belongs to a study of cytomegalovirus exposure and HLA in healthy donors. The study's findings and limits: Trimming of TCR beta V- and J-genes showed a link, identified in a later analysis, to a missense DCLRE1C variant.

This sequence joins TRBV10-3 and TRBJ2-7, with 9 bases that match TRBD2. Sequencing used PBMCs. This receptor was obtained from a man aged 45-65 years in good health and CMV-seropositive. CDR3 residues: CATSSGAAYEQYF. The CDR3, as DNA: TGTGCCACCTCTAGCGGGGCGGCCTACGAGCAGTACTTC.